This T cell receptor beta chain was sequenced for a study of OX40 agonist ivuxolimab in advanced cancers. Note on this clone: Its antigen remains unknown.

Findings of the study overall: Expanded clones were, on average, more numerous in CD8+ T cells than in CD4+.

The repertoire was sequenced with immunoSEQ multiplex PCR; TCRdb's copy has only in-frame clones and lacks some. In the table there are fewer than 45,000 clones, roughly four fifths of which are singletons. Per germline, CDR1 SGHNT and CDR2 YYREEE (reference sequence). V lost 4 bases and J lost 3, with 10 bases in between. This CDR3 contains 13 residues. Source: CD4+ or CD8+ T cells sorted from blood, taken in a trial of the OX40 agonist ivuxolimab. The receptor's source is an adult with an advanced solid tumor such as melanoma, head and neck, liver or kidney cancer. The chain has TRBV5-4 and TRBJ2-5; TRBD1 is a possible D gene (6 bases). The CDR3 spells CASSTGWEETQYF. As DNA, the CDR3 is TGTGCCAGCAGCACAGGGTGGGAAGAGACCCAGTACTTC.